In its sample, the clone carrying this TCR beta chain was seen many times. TCRbeta library preparation incorporated unique molecular identifiers. TCRdb reprocessed the PCR reads via MiXCR and lists one record per CDR3 protein. The repertoire holds about 290,000 distinct CDR3 sequences, with 10% as singletons. This record belongs to a study of T-cell reconstitution after alpha-beta-depleted transplantation in children. The TCR comes from a boy younger than two with acute myeloid leukemia, due to receive a stem cell transplant. Sample: PBMCs, taken before TCRalphabeta/CD19-depleted stem cell transplant.

This CDR3 is CASSLAGYSQGTDTQYF. The CDR3 DNA reads as TGCGCCAGCAGCTTGGCCGGGTACAGCCAAGGGACAGATACGCAGTATTTT. This chain connects TRBV5-1 to TRBJ2-3; D ambiguous. Germline CDR1 SGHRS, CDR2 YFSETQ. CDR3 length: 17 amino acids. Trimming took off 0 bases at V and 3 bases at J, with 17 bases between the two ends.